A selection of T cell receptor beta chains follows, all from one sample in a study of shared clonotypes between healthy human individuals. Profiling relied on immunoSEQ multiplex PCR, and the TCRdb table lists in-frame clones only, not all of them. In the table there are about 2,100,000 clones, 85% to 95% of which are singletons. Sequencing was performed on naive CD8+ T cells from PBMCs. The receptor set was obtained from a man aged 18 to 30 in good health. Some clones in this sample may be carry-over from other donors' samples. The CDR3 runs from the conserved cysteine through the conserved F or W. A D gene is named only where the DNA matches it firmly. Clone sizes are given selectively: once, few, many, or a class where the clone is expanded.

clone size,D gene,V gene,J gene,CDR3 DNA,CDR3 protein
.,.,TRBV7-8,TRBJ2-7,TGTGCCAGCAGCTTAGGGGGGGTCTCCTACGAGCAGTACTTC,CASSLGGVSYEQYF
.,TRBD1,TRBV4-1,TRBJ2-7,TGCGCCAGCAGCCAAGCGGGACAGAGTAGCTACGAGCAGTACTTC,CASSQAGQSSYEQYF
.,.,TRBV4-3,TRBJ1-4,TGCGCCAGCGCGTGGGGGGGCGCAACTAATGAAAAACTGTTTTTT,CASAWGGATNEKLFF
once,.,TRBV7-6,TRBJ2-3,TGTGCCAGCAGCACCCGGACTGGGTCTGATACGCAGTATTTT,CASSTRTGSDTQYF
.,.,TRBV6-1,TRBJ2-7,TGTGCCAGCAGCCCCCCGGGGCACTACGAGCAGTACTTC,CASSPPGHYEQYF
once,TRBD1,TRBV28,TRBJ2-7,TGTGCCAGCAATACCTACGGGACAGGGATCTACGAGCAGTACTTC,CASNTYGTGIYEQYF
once,.,TRBV28,TRBJ2-7,TGTGCCAGCAGTCCGACTCGAGGGTTAGGCTCCTACGAGCAGTACTTC,CASSPTRGLGSYEQYF
once,.,TRBV7-2,TRBJ2-7,TGTGCCAGCACCGTCTCTAGCCCGGGAGTTTTCCCCTACGAGCAGTACTTC,CASTVSSPGVFPYEQYF
.,TRBD1,TRBV19,TRBJ2-7,TGTGCCAGTAGTCCGGGGACAGGCTCCTACGAGCAGTACTTC,CASSPGTGSYEQYF
once,.,TRBV28,TRBJ1-5,TGTGCCAGCAGGTTGACAGGAATCAATCAGCCCCAGCATTTT,CASRLTGINQPQHF
few,.,TRBV7-6,TRBJ1-2,TGTGCCAGCAGCCCGGACCCGATAGTTTCCTATGGCTACACCTTC,CASSPDPIVSYGYTF